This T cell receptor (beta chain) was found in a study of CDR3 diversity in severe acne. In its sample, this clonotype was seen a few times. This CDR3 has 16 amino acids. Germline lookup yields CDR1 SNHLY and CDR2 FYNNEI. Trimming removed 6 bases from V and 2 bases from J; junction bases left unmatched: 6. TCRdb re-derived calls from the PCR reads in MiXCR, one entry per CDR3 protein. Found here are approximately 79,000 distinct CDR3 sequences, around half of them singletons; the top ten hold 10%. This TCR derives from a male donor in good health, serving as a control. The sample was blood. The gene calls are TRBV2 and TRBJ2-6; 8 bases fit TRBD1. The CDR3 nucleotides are TGTGCCAGCAGCGGACAGGGTCCAGCTGGGGCCAACGTCCTGACTTTC. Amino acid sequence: CASSGQGPAGANVLTF.